This T cell receptor beta chain was recorded in a study of cytomegalovirus exposure and HLA in healthy donors. Study-wide background: In an earlier analysis, 90 million to 130 million unique TCR beta sequences were found from some 200 million T cells. Study results and limitations: Many donors shared some public TCRs, even though most TCR sequences were rare. CMV serostatus was the sole immune exposure information available.

Trimming left V 3 bases short and J 7 bases short, with 17 bases between. This CDR3 is built from 16 residues. Germline-derived CDR1 and CDR2 are SGHDT and YYEEEE. PCR involved 60 Vbeta and 13 Jbeta primers. This table comes from immunoSEQ multiplex PCR, and its TCRdb copy is limited to in-frame clones, with some not included. This sample has approximately 180,000 clones, with under 90% found just once. Concerning this clone itself: Antigen specificity is unknown. Other DNA variants within this sample encode the same CDR3.

The source material was PBMCs. This sequence joins TRBV5-6 and TRBJ2-6; tentatively, D is TRBD1 (5 bases). The TCR sequence derives from a man aged 18 to 35 in good health and CMV-seronegative. The CDR3 is CASSSRVPLGANVLTF. In DNA, the CDR3 is TGTGCCAGCAGCTCCAGGGTTCCTCTAGGCGCCAACGTCCTGACTTTC.